Listed here are 28 T cell receptor beta chains from one sample, sequenced in a study of T-cell reconstitution after alpha-beta-depleted transplantation in children. Unique molecular identifiers were built into the TCRbeta library. From the PCR reads, TCRdb called clonotypes with MiXCR, one entry per CDR3 protein. The profile shows a few hundred thousand distinct CDR3 sequences, around 9.9% of them singletons. The sample here was PBMCs from the stem cell graft donor, taken from the stem cell graft. The receptors derive from a human donor who donated a stem cell graft to a child with acute myeloid leukemia.

This clonotype was observed a few times. J is TRBJ2-5 and V is TRBV20-1, with TRBD1 as a possible D gene (6 bases). Germline V gene lookup returns CDR1 DFQATT and CDR2 SNEGSKA (reference sequence). With 4 bases removed from V and 4 bases from J, the gap between germline ends came to 22 bases. This CDR3 spans 16 amino acids. CDR3: CSANKPSGAPLETQYF. The DNA of the CDR3 is TGCAGTGCTAATAAACCTTCAGGGGCTCCCCTAGAGACCCAGTACTTC.

This chain links TRBV5-5 with TRBJ2-5; a weak D match, TRBD2 (6 bases). Germline CDR1 SGHKS, CDR2 YYEKEE (reference sequence). The germline V and J ends were trimmed by 1 base and 5 bases, with 9 bases remaining between them. The CDR3 runs 13 residues. CDR3 nucleotides: TGTGCCAGCAGCTTGTACCTAGCGGAGACCCAGTACTTC. This translates into CASSLYLAETQYF.

This clonotype was counted between two and nine times. The chain's CDR3 is CASSSARGARDTEAFF. The CDR3 bases are TGCGCCAGCAGCTCGGCTCGGGGGGCCCGGGACACTGAAGCTTTCTTT. This chain connects TRBV5-1 to TRBJ1-1, with D possibly TRBD1 on 6 matching bases. This CDR3 has 16 residues. In germline, CDR1 is SGHRS, CDR2 YFSETQ. Trimming pared 3 bases from V and 3 bases from J, leaving 18 bases between.

The chain employs TRBV5-1 and TRBJ2-5; D ambiguous. From germline, CDR1 is SGHRS and CDR2 YFSETQ. The CDR3 is 14 residues long. Trimming pared 1 base from V and 5 bases from J, leaving 12 bases between. The CDR3 spells CASSLNEAHETQYF. As DNA, the CDR3 is TGCGCCAGCAGCTTGAATGAAGCCCACGAGACCCAGTACTTC.

The rearrangement links TRBV18 to TRBJ1-1; D is undetermined. This CDR3 is built from 13 residues. The germline CDR1 and CDR2 sequences are KGHSH and LQKENI. The germline V and J ends were trimmed by 6 bases and 3 bases, with 11 bases remaining between them. CDR3 loop: CASSRHDYTEAFF. Here the CDR3 DNA reads TGTGCCAGCTCCCGACACGATTACACTGAAGCTTTCTTT. Looking up the rest from reference TRBV18 and TRBJ1-1 gives the full variable domain: NAGVMQNPRHLVRRRGQEARLRCSPMKGHSHVYWYRQLPEEGLKFMVYLQKENIIDESGMPKERFSAEFPKEGPSILRIQQVVRGDSAAYFCASSRHDYTEAFFGQGTRLTVV.

This clonotype was seen a handful of times. The CDR3 reads CATSDSTGAETQYF. For the CDR3, the DNA is TGTGCCACCAGTGATTCGACAGGCGCGGAGACCCAGTACTTC. This chain joins TRBV24-1 and TRBJ2-5; maybe TRBD1 (6 bases). Trimming took off 2 bases at V and 5 bases at J, with 11 bases between the two ends. CDR1 is KGHDR and CDR2 is SFDVKD in the germline V gene. CDR3 length: 14 amino acids.

This clonotype was seen more than once but under ten times. The genes are TRBV7-2 and TRBJ2-7; 10 nucleotides line up with TRBD2. Trimming took 5 bases from V and 2 from J; bases not matched to a gene: 9. There are 16 residues in the CDR3. From germline, CDR1 is SGHTA and CDR2 FQGNSA. The chain's CDR3 is CASSERSGRAAYEQYF. The CDR3 nucleotides read TGTGCCAGCAGCGAAAGGAGCGGGAGGGCAGCCTACGAGCAGTACTTC.

This chain links TRBV7-2 with TRBJ1-2; 8 bases are a match to TRBD1. The CDR3 covers 17 residues. CDR1 is SGHTA and CDR2 is FQGNSA in the germline V gene. Trimming took 4 bases from V and 4 from J; bases not matched to a gene: 14. Here the CDR3 reads CASSSYPPGQGLYGYTF. Written as DNA, the CDR3 is TGTGCCAGCAGCTCTTATCCCCCCGGACAGGGCCTCTATGGCTACACCTTC. The full variable domain, with the rest looked up from reference TRBV7-2 and TRBJ1-2, is GAGVSQSPSNKVTEKGKDVELRCDPISGHTALYWYRQSLGQGLEFLIYFQGNSAPDKSGLPSDRFSAERTGGSVSTLTIQRTQQEDSAVYLCASSSYPPGQGLYGYTFGSGTRLTVV.

This clonotype was recorded a few times. The rearrangement links TRBV29-1 to TRBJ2-2; D perhaps matches TRBD2 (5 bases). The ends were cut back, 3 bases at V and 0 bases at J, with 11 bases in the middle. Germline V gene data show CDR1 as SQVTM and CDR2 as ANQGSEA. This CDR3 has 15 residues. CDR3 region: CSVDNRGANTGELFF. The CDR3 DNA reads TGCAGCGTTGATAACCGGGGAGCGAACACCGGGGAGCTGTTTTTT.

The rearrangement links TRBV12-3 or TRBV12-4 to TRBJ2-7; TRBD1 agrees at 12 bases. This CDR3 is 15 amino acids long. Trimming took 5 bases from V and 4 from J; bases not matched to a gene: 6. The CDR3 sequence is CASSAGTGGAYEQYF. Written as DNA, the CDR3 is TGTGCCAGCAGTGCCGGGACAGGGGGCGCGTACGAGCAGTACTTC.

This clonotype was detected only a few times. The rearrangement joins TRBV5-1 to TRBJ2-1; perhaps TRBD2 as D (7 bases). Trimming removed 1 base from V and 3 bases from J, with 14 bases in between. This CDR3 comprises 16 residues. Germline V gene data show CDR1 as SGHRS and CDR2 as YFSETQ. The chain's CDR3 is CASSLTGRVGYNEQFF. CDR3 sequence (DNA): TGCGCCAGCAGCTTGACAGGGAGGGTGGGCTACAATGAGCAGTTCTTC.

V gene TRBV6-5 combines with J gene TRBJ1-5; no reliable D call. There are 13 residues in the CDR3. The ends were cut back, 4 bases at V and 1 base at J, with 5 bases in the middle. CDR1 is MNHEY, CDR2 SVGAGI, per germline. In DNA form, the CDR3 reads TGTGCCAGCAGTTTTCTGAGCAATCAGCCCCAGCATTTT. Translated: CASSFLSNQPQHF.

This chain connects TRBV20-1 to TRBJ2-6; D is perhaps TRBD1 (5 bases). The CDR3 is 16 amino acids. Germline V gene sequence: CDR1 DFQATT, CDR2 SNEGSKA (reference sequence). The V end was cut by 5 bases, the J end by 1 base, with 15 bases between. CDR3 bases: TGCAGTGCTGTGGAAGGGGCTATTTCTGGGGCCAACGTCCTGACTTTC. Translating it yields CSAVEGAISGANVLTF.

The chain has TRBV7-2 and TRBJ2-5, with 11 bases that match TRBD2. Trimming cost V 3 bases and J 4 bases; bases outside gene matches: 7. The CDR3 totals 16 residues. Looked up from germline, CDR1 is SGHTA and CDR2 is FQGNSA. CDR3 sequence reads: CASSFRLAGQVETQYF. In DNA, the CDR3 is TGTGCCAGCAGCTTTCGACTAGCGGGGCAAGTAGAGACCCAGTACTTC. Filled out from reference TRBV7-2 and TRBJ2-5, the complete variable domain reads GAGVSQSPSNKVTEKGKDVELRCDPISGHTALYWYRQSLGQGLEFLIYFQGNSAPDKSGLPSDRFSAERTGGSVSTLTIQRTQQEDSAVYLCASSFRLAGQVETQYFGPGTRLLVL.

The chain joins TRBV12-3 or TRBV12-4 to TRBJ2-7, with TRBD2 identical over 9 bases. Trimming at V came to 2 bases and at J to 11 bases, leaving 7 bases not matched to a gene. This CDR3 region has 13 residues. CDR3 sequence reads: CASSLLAGDSEYF. Here the CDR3 DNA reads TGTGCCAGCAGTTTATTAGCGGGAGACTCAGAGTACTTC.

This clonotype was picked up a small number of times. The chain uses TRBV5-1 and TRBJ2-6; TRBD2 aligns across 8 bases. Germline V gives CDR1 SGHRS, CDR2 YFSETQ. Losses at the gene ends were 0 bases for V and 4 bases for J; bases not matched to a gene: 6. There are 17 residues in the CDR3. In nucleotides, the CDR3 is TGCGCCAGCAGCTTGGCAGCGGGAGCTCCCGGGGCCAACGTCCTGACTTTC. This sequence encodes CASSLAAGAPGANVLTF.

This clonotype showed up many times. This CDR3 reads CASRTAKNYEQYF. CDR3 DNA sequence: TGTGCCAGTAGGACAGCTAAAAACTACGAGCAGTACTTC. The chain recombines TRBV27 with TRBJ2-7; possible D gene TRBD1, 6 bases. V was cut by 9 bases and J by 3 bases, with 15 bases left in between. The germline V gene encodes CDR1 MNHEY and CDR2 SMNVEV (reference sequence). The CDR3 is 13 residues long.

This clonotype was seen only a few times. V is TRBV29-1 and J is TRBJ2-5; 8 nucleotides agree with TRBD1. V shed 1 base, J shed 4 bases, and the junction held 8 bases outside the gene matches. Per germline, CDR1 SQVTM and CDR2 ANQGSEA. This CDR3 is built from 15 residues. CDR3 in amino acids: CSVEADRVLGETQYF. The CDR3 DNA reads TGCAGCGTTGAAGCGGACAGGGTACTGGGAGAGACCCAGTACTTC.

V and J are TRBV7-9 and TRBJ2-3; tentative D call: TRBD1 (5 bases). The CDR3 extends over 14 amino acids. V was trimmed by 2 bases and J by 4 bases, leaving 10 bases between them. Germline V gene sequence: CDR1 SEHNR, CDR2 FQNEAQ (reference sequence). The CDR3 nucleotides are TGTGCCAGCAGCTTACAGGGTTCGGCAGATACGCAGTATTTT. This encodes CASSLQGSADTQYF.

The chain combines TRBV5-1 with TRBJ2-1; D could derive from TRBD1 or TRBD2 (6 bases each). V lost 0 bases to trimming and J lost 2 bases, with 15 bases between them. This CDR3 spans 17 amino acids. The germline gives CDR1 SGHRS, CDR2 YFSETQ. CDR3 sequence: CASSLGGGRPAYNEQFF. CDR3 nucleotide sequence: TGCGCCAGCAGCTTGGGAGGGGGGAGGCCGGCCTACAATGAGCAGTTCTTC.

This clonotype was counted at least ten times. V gene TRBV20-1 combines with J gene TRBJ1-1, with D hard to call. V lost 3 bases to trimming and J lost 6 bases, with 11 bases between them. CDR1 DFQATT and CDR2 SNEGSKA come from the germline V gene (reference sequence). CDR3 length equals 12 residues. The CDR3 sequence is CSASRRVPEAFF. In DNA, the CDR3 is TGCAGTGCTAGTCGGAGGGTTCCTGAAGCTTTCTTT.

This clonotype has only a few counts. The chain has TRBV6-5 and TRBJ2-1, with 7 bases matching TRBD2. Looked up from germline, CDR1 is MNHEY and CDR2 is SVGAGI. V was clipped by 4 bases and J by 7 bases; unmatched bases: 19. The CDR3 loop spans 18 amino acids. In nucleotides, the CDR3 is TGTGCCAGCAGTTTCGACCTCCTTATTGCGGGAGAGGGGAATGAGCAGTTCTTC. This encodes CASSFDLLIAGEGNEQFF.

This clonotype was counted between two and nine times. This chain connects TRBV7-9 to TRBJ2-6; D not certain. The CDR3 extends over 15 amino acids. The germline V gene encodes CDR1 SEHNR and CDR2 FQNEAQ (reference sequence). The V and J ends lost 5 bases and 0 bases respectively, with 8 bases between them. The CDR3: CASSTVGSGANVLTF. CDR3 sequence (DNA): TGTGCCAGCAGCACGGTGGGCTCTGGGGCCAACGTCCTGACTTTC.

This clonotype was seen at least ten times. This chain connects TRBV7-3 to TRBJ1-1, with a tentative D call TRBD1 (5 bases). This CDR3 is built from 13 residues. V lost 3 bases and J lost 1, with 6 bases in between. The germline gives CDR1 SGHTA, CDR2 FQGTGA. This chain's CDR3 is CASSLTANTEAFF. For the CDR3, the DNA is TGTGCCAGCAGCTTGACAGCGAACACTGAAGCTTTCTTT.

This clonotype has more than one count but fewer than ten. V and J are TRBV7-3 and TRBJ1-1, with TRBD1 matching 8 bases. The CDR3 runs 19 residues. Germline trimming cut 0 bases from V and 0 bases from J; bases unmatched to any gene: 12. Germline CDR1 and CDR2: SGHTA and FQGTGA. The CDR3 here is CASSLTRGTGGRMNTEAFF. Written as DNA, the CDR3 is TGTGCCAGCAGCTTAACGCGGGGGACAGGAGGACGAATGAACACTGAAGCTTTCTTT.

This clonotype was counted ten times or more. This chain links TRBV5-5 with TRBJ1-1; no firm D call. The germline gives CDR1 SGHKS, CDR2 YYEKEE (reference sequence). The CDR3 is 13 residues long. Trimming removed 1 base from V and 3 bases from J, with 7 bases in between. The CDR3 loop reads CASSLRADTEAFF. The CDR3 bases are TGTGCCAGCAGCTTGAGGGCAGACACTGAAGCTTTCTTT.

The J gene is TRBJ2-1, the V gene TRBV29-1; 13 bases are a match to TRBD2. The trim removed 7 bases at V and 7 bases at J, leaving 7 bases unmatched. Germline lookup yields CDR1 SQVTM and CDR2 ANQGSEA. CDR3 size: 14 residues. This CDR3 is CSGLGLAGRNEQFF. CDR3 DNA sequence: TGCAGCGGCCTGGGACTAGCGGGGAGAAATGAGCAGTTCTTC.

This clonotype has more than one count but fewer than ten. The genes are TRBV20-1 and TRBJ1-5; a possible D gene is TRBD1 (6 bases). The ends were cut back, 3 bases at V and 0 bases at J, with 9 bases in the middle. Per the germline V gene, CDR1 is DFQATT and CDR2 is SNEGSKA (reference sequence). The CDR3 totals 14 residues. CDR3 nucleotides: TGCAGTGCTAGGAGGGGGAATAGCAATCAGCCCCAGCATTTT. Protein product: CSARRGNSNQPQHF.